A selection of T cell receptor beta chains follows, all from one sample in a study of shared clonotypes between healthy human individuals. Sequencing was performed with immunoSEQ multiplex PCR; in TCRdb, only in-frame clones are kept and a portion is missing. Among fewer than 1 million clones listed, around 96% were seen once. Material for sequencing was naive CD8+ T cells sorted from blood. Source of these receptors: a man aged 30 to 45 in good health. CDR3s include the opening cysteine and the closing phenylalanine or tryptophan. The order of the fields is clone size, V gene, D gene, J gene, CDR3 protein, CDR3 DNA. A D gene is named only where the DNA matches it firmly. Clone size is given for some rows only: seen once, a few or many times, or a class if the clone is expanded.

>.|TRBV7-9|.|TRBJ2-3
CASSFTSGQAATDTQYF
TGTGCCAGCAGCTTCACTTCGGGACAAGCAGCCACAGATACGCAGTATTTT
>.|TRBV29-1|TRBD2|TRBJ2-1
CSAPSGINYNEQFF
TGCAGCGCTCCTAGCGGGATAAACTACAATGAGCAGTTCTTC
>.|TRBV7-9|.|TRBJ2-2
CASSSDPGELFF
TGTGCCAGCAGCTCCGACCCCGGGGAGCTGTTTTTT
>.|TRBV6-5|.|TRBJ2-5
CASSYEGETQYF
TGTGCCAGCAGTTACGAAGGGGAGACCCAGTACTTC
>once|TRBV6-6|TRBD2|TRBJ2-7
CASCASSGCYEQYF
TGTGCCAGCTGCGCGTCTAGCGGATGCTACGAGCAGTACTTC
>.|TRBV7-6|.|TRBJ2-6
CASSLVPGPRSGANVLTF
TGTGCCAGCAGCTTAGTTCCAGGGCCCCGCTCTGGGGCCAACGTCCTGACTTTC
>.|TRBV14|TRBD2|TRBJ2-7
CASSLPSSGDPRQYF
TGTGCCAGCAGCCTACCTAGCAGCGGGGACCCTCGGCAGTACTTC
>.|TRBV10-1|.|TRBJ2-7
CASWRGEQYF
TGCGCCAGCTGGCGAGGGGAGCAGTACTTC
>.|TRBV27|TRBD2|TRBJ2-2
CASTLVGRVNTGELFF
TGTGCCAGCACACTAGTCGGGAGGGTGAACACCGGGGAGCTGTTTTTT
>.|TRBV4-2|.|TRBJ2-1
CASSQDGTSTYNEQFF
TGTGCCAGCAGCCAAGATGGAACTAGCACGTACAATGAGCAGTTCTTC
>.|TRBV4-1|.|TRBJ2-7
CASSQASRTHEQYF
TGCGCCAGCAGCCAAGCTAGCAGGACGCACGAGCAGTACTTC
>.|TRBV7-6|.|TRBJ2-7
CASSSRPLDYEQYF
TGTGCCAGCAGCTCCCGACCGCTAGACTACGAGCAGTACTTC
>.|TRBV4-1|.|TRBJ2-5
CASSQYQGRLETQYF
TGCGCCAGCAGCCAATACCAGGGGAGGCTAGAGACCCAGTACTTC
>.|TRBV27|.|TRBJ2-1
CASSFHSDEQFF
TGTGCCAGCAGTTTCCACTCAGATGAGCAGTTCTTC
>.|TRBV7-8|.|TRBJ2-7
CASSTSDYYEQYF
TGTGCCAGCAGCACTAGTGATTACTACGAGCAGTACTTC
>.|TRBV28|.|TRBJ1-3
CASSFPTQRNTIYF
TGTGCCAGCAGTTTCCCGACACAAAGAAACACCATATATTTT
>.|TRBV29-1|.|TRBJ2-1
CSVRVKSYNEQFF
TGCAGCGTTCGTGTGAAGTCCTACAATGAGCAGTTCTTC
>.|TRBV9|.|TRBJ2-7
CASSVGTPSYEQYF
TGTGCCAGCAGCGTTGGGACACCCTCCTACGAGCAGTACTTC
>.|TRBV27|.|TRBJ2-1
CASSLSTQGNEQFF
TGTGCCAGCAGTTTATCTACCCAGGGGAATGAGCAGTTCTTC
>.|TRBV5-1|.|TRBJ2-7
CASQDSHHSYEQYF
TGCGCCAGCCAAGACTCTCATCACTCCTACGAGCAGTACTTC
>once|TRBV11-2|TRBD2|TRBJ2-3
CASSSQTGGITDTQYF
TGTGCCAGCAGCAGTCAGACGGGAGGGATCACAGATACGCAGTATTTT
>once|TRBV30|.|TRBJ2-7
CAWRGDGIYEQYF
TGTGCCTGGAGGGGGGACGGAATCTACGAGCAGTACTTC
>.|TRBV7-9|.|TRBJ1-5
CASSLGGRYNQPQHF
TGTGCCAGCAGCTTAGGAGGGCGGTACAATCAGCCCCAGCATTTT
>.|TRBV7-8|.|TRBJ2-2
CASSLSGSGTGELFF
TGTGCCAGCAGCCTCTCCGGGAGCGGCACCGGGGAGCTGTTTTTT
>.|TRBV27|.|TRBJ2-7
CASSLTGTYEQYF
TGTGCCAGCAGTTTAACAGGGACCTACGAGCAGTACTTC
>.|TRBV9|TRBD1|TRBJ1-2
CASSVPQGDRLTNYGYTF
TGTGCCAGCAGCGTACCACAGGGGGACAGACTAACTAACTATGGCTACACCTTC
>.|TRBV6-6|TRBD1|TRBJ1-5
CASSRGTAQWQPQHF
TGTGCCAGCAGCCGGGGGACAGCCCAGTGGCAGCCCCAGCATTTT
>.|TRBV19|.|TRBJ1-1
CASSISPGKRKEEAFF
TGTGCCAGTAGTATATCCCCCGGTAAGCGAAAAGAAGAAGCTTTCTTT
>.|TRBV11-2|.|TRBJ1-4
CASSFRVLRQEYNEKLFF
TGTGCCAGCAGCTTTCGTGTATTGCGTCAGGAGTATAATGAAAAACTGTTTTTT
>.|TRBV7-9|TRBD2|TRBJ2-7
CASRTSGRAEEQYF
TGTGCCAGCAGGACTAGCGGGAGGGCCGAAGAGCAGTACTTC
>.|TRBV7-9|TRBD1|TRBJ1-2
CASKPPDRAGYTF
TGTGCCAGCAAACCCCCGGACAGGGCTGGCTACACCTTC
>.|TRBV5-1|.|TRBJ2-3
CASRLVKGDTQYF
TGCGCCAGCAGGCTAGTTAAAGGAGATACGCAGTATTTT
>.|TRBV18|.|TRBJ1-3
CASSPGGNTIYF
TGTGCCAGCTCACCCGGGGGAAACACCATATATTTT
>.|TRBV13|.|TRBJ1-1
CASREGERNTEAFF
TGTGCCAGCAGGGAGGGGGAGAGAAACACTGAAGCTTTCTTT
>.|TRBV6-6|.|TRBJ2-7
CASGDPDSSSYEQYF
TGTGCCAGCGGAGATCCGGACTCAAGCTCCTACGAGCAGTACTTC
>once|TRBV9|.|TRBJ2-7
CASSVVLGARVDEQYF
TGTGCCAGCAGCGTAGTATTGGGGGCGCGGGTTGACGAGCAGTACTTC
>.|TRBV9|.|TRBJ2-1
CASSVVGRTGLAEEQFF
TGTGCCAGCAGCGTAGTAGGGAGGACAGGGCTAGCGGAGGAGCAGTTCTTC
>.|TRBV4-1|TRBD2|TRBJ2-1
CASSQEDLAGKGDEQFF
TGCGCCAGCAGCCAAGAAGATCTAGCGGGAAAGGGGGATGAGCAGTTCTTC
>.|TRBV7-9|TRBD1|TRBJ2-2
CASRDRVTGELFF
TGTGCCAGCAGGGACAGGGTGACCGGGGAGCTGTTTTTT
>.|TRBV7-9|.|TRBJ2-3
CASSLEGVSADTQYF
TGTGCCAGCAGCTTAGAAGGGGTATCTGCAGATACGCAGTATTTT
>.|TRBV15|TRBD2|TRBJ2-1
CATSRDLPAGGNEQFF
TGTGCCACCAGCAGAGATCTGCCAGCGGGAGGCAATGAGCAGTTCTTC
>.|TRBV4-1|.|TRBJ1-1
CASSPTNSNTEAFF
TGCGCCAGCAGCCCAACTAATTCGAACACTGAAGCTTTCTTT
>.|TRBV28|.|TRBJ1-5
CASSFDDLRNQPQHF
TGTGCCAGCAGTTTTGACGACCTGAGAAATCAGCCCCAGCATTTT
>.|TRBV14|TRBD2|TRBJ2-1
CASSHPSGALDEQFF
TGTGCCAGCAGCCACCCTAGCGGAGCCCTCGATGAGCAGTTCTTC
>.|TRBV27|.|TRBJ1-4
CASSPSFSTNEKLFF
TGTGCCAGCAGTCCGAGTTTCTCAACTAATGAAAAACTGTTTTTT